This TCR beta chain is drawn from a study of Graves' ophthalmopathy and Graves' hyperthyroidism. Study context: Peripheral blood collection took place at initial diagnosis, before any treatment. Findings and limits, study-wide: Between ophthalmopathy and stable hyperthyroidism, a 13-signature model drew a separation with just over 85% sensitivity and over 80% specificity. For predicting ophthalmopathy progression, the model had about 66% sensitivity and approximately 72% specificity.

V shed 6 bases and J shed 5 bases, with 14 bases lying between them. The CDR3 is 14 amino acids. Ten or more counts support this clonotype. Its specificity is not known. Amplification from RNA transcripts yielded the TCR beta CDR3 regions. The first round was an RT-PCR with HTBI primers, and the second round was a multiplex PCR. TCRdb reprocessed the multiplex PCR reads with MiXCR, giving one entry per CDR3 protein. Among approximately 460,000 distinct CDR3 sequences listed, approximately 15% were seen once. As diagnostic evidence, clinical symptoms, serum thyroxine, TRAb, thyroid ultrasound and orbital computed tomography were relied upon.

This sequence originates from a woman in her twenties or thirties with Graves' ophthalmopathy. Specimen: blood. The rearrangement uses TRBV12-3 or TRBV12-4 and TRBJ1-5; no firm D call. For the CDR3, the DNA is TGTGCCAGCAGCCCTGGCCGGGCCGATCAGCCCCAGCATTTT. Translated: CASSPGRADQPQHF.